Following are 11 T cell receptor beta chains from one sample sequenced in a study of cytomegalovirus exposure and HLA in healthy donors. Use of 60 Vbeta and 13 Jbeta primers characterized the PCR. The assay was immunoSEQ multiplex PCR, and TCRdb's table has in-frame clones only and misses some. In the table there are around 110,000 clones, around 62% of which are singletons. The sample taken for sequencing was PBMCs. The origin of the receptors is a woman aged 40 to 50 in good health and CMV-seropositive.

The chain joins TRBV5-4 to TRBJ2-7; 8 nucleotides agree with TRBD2. The CDR3 covers 16 residues. Germline V lookup: CDR1 SGHNT, CDR2 YYREEE (reference sequence). The V gene end was trimmed by 0 bases and the J gene end by 7 bases; junction bases not matched to a gene: 12. CDR3 nucleotides: TGTGCCAGCAGCTTGGTATACGGGAGGGAATTAAGGGAGCAGTACTTC. Protein: CASSLVYGRELREQYF.

In this sample, this clone turned up a few times. The rearrangement uses TRBV9 and TRBJ2-2; TRBD2 matches at 10 bases. The CDR3 loop spans 17 amino acids. Germline V gene sequence: CDR1 SGDLS, CDR2 YYNGEE. The V segment lost 3 bases and the J segment 6 bases; nucleotides outside the gene matches: 11. The DNA of the CDR3 is TGTGCCAGCAGCGAGTCCGGACTAGCGGCCTCGTCCGGGGAGCTGTTTTTT. Translated, it gives CASSESGLAASSGELFF.

The V call is TRBV25-1, the J call TRBJ2-7; TRBD1 might be the D (6 bases). Trimming shortened V by 5 bases and J by 3 bases, and 8 bases separated the two germline ends. The CDR3 totals 12 residues. Germline CDR1 and CDR2: MGHDK and SYGVNS. The CDR3 bases are TGTGCCAGCAGTTCACAGGGCTACGAGCAGTACTTC. Protein: CASSSQGYEQYF.

The chain uses TRBV6-1 and TRBJ2-7; TRBD1 aligns across 8 bases. This CDR3 has 16 amino acids. The germline CDR1 and CDR2 sequences are MNHNS and SASEGT. The ends lost 1 base at V and 3 bases at J; junction bases unmatched: 8. The CDR3 DNA reads as TGTGCCAGCAGTGAAGGGGCGGCGACAGGGGTCTACGAGCAGTACTTC. Translated, it gives CASSEGAATGVYEQYF.

This clone has more than one count but fewer than ten. The rearrangement uses TRBV30 and TRBJ1-5; weak D call: TRBD1 (5 bases). CDR3 size: 15 residues. Germline V lookup: CDR1 GTSNPN, CDR2 SVGIG (reference sequence). The ends were cut back, 4 bases at V and 4 bases at J, with 17 bases in the middle. CDR3 region: CAWTDDSLGNQPQHF. DNA for the CDR3: TGTGCCTGGACCGACGACAGCCTGGGTAATCAGCCCCAGCATTTT.

V gene TRBV4-3 combines with J gene TRBJ2-1; 9 nucleotides agree with TRBD1. Per the germline V gene, CDR1 is LGHNA and CDR2 is YSLEER. The length of the CDR3 is 15 residues. J lost 7 bases, V lost 2 bases, and 6 bases had no gene match. The CDR3 region is CASSQPGDRANEQFF. Written as DNA, the CDR3 is TGCGCCAGCAGCCAACCGGGGGACAGGGCAAATGAGCAGTTCTTC.

The J gene is TRBJ2-6, the V gene TRBV28; perhaps TRBD2 as D (6 bases). The V end was cut by 6 bases, the J end by 3 bases, with 21 bases between. The CDR3 runs to 18 residues. Germline loops: CDR1 MDHEN, CDR2 SYDVKM. The DNA for the CDR3 is TGTGCCAGCAGGAGCTTTGGAGGGCAGGTTTATGGGGCCAACGTCCTGACTTTC. Amino acid sequence: CASRSFGGQVYGANVLTF.

The chain employs TRBV5-4 and TRBJ2-7; 8 bases align to TRBD1. Per the germline V gene, CDR1 is SGHNT and CDR2 is YYREEE (reference sequence). V shed 0 bases, J shed 5 bases, and the junction held 4 bases outside the gene matches. The CDR3 length is 14 residues. The chain's CDR3 is CASSLAQGADEQYF. Written as DNA, the CDR3 is TGTGCCAGCAGCTTGGCTCAGGGGGCGGACGAGCAGTACTTC.

This clone came up a few times. The chain employs TRBV4-1 and TRBJ1-4; D uncertain. The V gene's germline CDR1 is MGHRA and CDR2 YSYEKL. V dropped 3 bases and J dropped 5 bases, with 13 bases sitting between them. The CDR3 runs 15 residues. CDR3 nucleotides: TGCGCCAGCAGCCAGAGAGTGGCGGAGAATGAAAAACTGTTTTTT. Residues: CASSQRVAENEKLFF.

The genes are TRBV5-6 and TRBJ2-7, with TRBD2 identical over 11 bases. CDR3 length equals 16 residues. The germline CDR1 and CDR2 sequences are SGHDT and YYEEEE. With 4 bases clipped from V and 4 bases from J, the junction kept 10 bases outside the gene matches. The CDR3 sequence is CASSRGIAGGPYEQYF. DNA for the CDR3: TGTGCCAGCAGCAGGGGGATAGCGGGAGGGCCTTACGAGCAGTACTTC.

Comment on this clone: Other DNA sequences in the same sample also yield this CDR3. The chain is built from TRBV7-3 and TRBJ2-7; 7 bases line up with TRBD2. This CDR3 comprises 13 residues. V lost 3 bases, J lost 3 bases, and 2 bases stayed unmatched. Per the germline V gene, CDR1 is SGHTA and CDR2 is FQGTGA. The chain's CDR3 is CASSLTSSYEQYF. The CDR3 nucleotides are TGTGCCAGCAGCTTGACTAGCAGCTACGAGCAGTACTTC.